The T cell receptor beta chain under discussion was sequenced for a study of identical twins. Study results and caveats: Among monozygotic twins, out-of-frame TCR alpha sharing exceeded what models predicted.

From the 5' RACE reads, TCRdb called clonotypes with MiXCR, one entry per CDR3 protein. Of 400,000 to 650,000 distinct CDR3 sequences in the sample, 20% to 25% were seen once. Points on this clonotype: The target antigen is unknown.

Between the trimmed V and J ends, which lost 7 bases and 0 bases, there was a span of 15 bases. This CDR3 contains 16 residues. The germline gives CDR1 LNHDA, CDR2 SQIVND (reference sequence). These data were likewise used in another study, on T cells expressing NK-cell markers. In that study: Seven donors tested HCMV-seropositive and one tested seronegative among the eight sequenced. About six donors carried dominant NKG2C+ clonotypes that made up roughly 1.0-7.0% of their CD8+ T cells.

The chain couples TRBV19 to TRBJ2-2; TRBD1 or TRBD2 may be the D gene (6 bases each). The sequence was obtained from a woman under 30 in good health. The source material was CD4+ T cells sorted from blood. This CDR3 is CASTPRGGTNTGELFF. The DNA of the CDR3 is TGTGCCAGTACCCCTCGAGGGGGGACGAACACCGGGGAGCTGTTTTTT.